This T cell receptor beta chain stems from a study of CDR3 diversity in severe acne. This CDR3 has 13 residues. Germline V lookup: CDR1 SGHTA, CDR2 FQGTGA. Trimming took off 0 bases at V and 7 bases at J, with 10 bases between the two ends. MiXCR, applied by TCRdb to the PCR reads, yields one record per CDR3 protein. The table records more than 80,000 distinct CDR3 sequences, about half of them present only once. The sequence was obtained from a male donor with severe acne vulgaris. The specimen was blood. The chain couples TRBV7-3 to TRBJ2-7; unclear D gene. CDR3 coding DNA: TGTGCCAGCAGCTTAACAGTGGGTGGGGAGCAGTACTTC. It is translated as CASSLTVGGEQYF.